A single sample gave rise to the 5 T cell receptor beta chains below, sequenced in a study of glioma-infiltrating T cells. The iRepertoire nested amplicon-rescue multiplex PCR amplified TCR alpha and beta CDR3s from RNA. A single record per CDR3 protein comes from TCRdb applying MiXCR to the multiplex PCR reads. The sample records approximately 93,000 distinct CDR3 sequences, 35% to 45% being singletons. The specimen was glioma tissue, nonneoplastic brain tissue, or PBMCs (not recorded which). The receptors stem from a human donor with low-grade glioma or glioblastoma, undergoing nonglioma brain surgery, or in good health (not recorded which).

Ten or more counts support this clonotype. V usage is TRBV7-2 and J usage is TRBJ1-2, with D maybe TRBD1 (6 bases). Germline V gene sequence: CDR1 SGHTA, CDR2 FQGNSA. The CDR3 consists of 14 residues. V shed 0 bases and J shed 6 bases, with 11 bases lying between them. The CDR3 DNA is TGTGCCAGCAGCTTAGCTTACAGGGATCATGGCTACACCTTC. Protein product: CASSLAYRDHGYTF.

This clonotype was detected many times. This rearrangement joins TRBV7-2 to TRBJ2-5; 7 bases map to TRBD2. The germline V gene encodes CDR1 SGHTA and CDR2 FQGNSA. V was pared by 4 bases and J by 5 bases, with 16 bases of the junction left unmatched. CDR3 length: 17 amino acids. The DNA of the CDR3 is TGTGCCAGCAGCTCACCCGAGGGGAGGGGCCAAAGGGAGACCCAGTACTTC. It encodes CASSSPEGRGQRETQYF.

The gene calls are TRBV20-1 and TRBJ2-1; D is ambiguous. The CDR3 length is 14 residues. In germline, CDR1 is DFQATT, CDR2 SNEGSKA (reference sequence). V was shortened by 1 base and J by 4 bases, with 11 bases between the two germline ends. CDR3 protein: CSARAAVVYNEQFF. The CDR3 DNA reads as TGCAGTGCTAGAGCGGCAGTGGTGTACAATGAGCAGTTCTTC.

The V and J genes are TRBV5-5 and TRBJ2-1; either TRBD1 or TRBD2 may fit D (5 bases each). V lost 8 bases and J 6 bases, leaving 15 bases between the germline ends. The germline gives CDR1 SGHKS, CDR2 YYEKEE (reference sequence). CDR3 length equals 13 residues. The CDR3 DNA reads as TGTGCCAGTTTGCAGGGACGTAGCAATGAGCAGTTCTTC. Translated, it gives CASLQGRSNEQFF.

This clonotype came up many times. The gene calls are TRBV29-1 and TRBJ1-1, with unresolved D. The ends were cut back, 3 bases at V and 0 bases at J, with 8 bases in the middle. The length of the CDR3 is 13 residues. Per germline, CDR1 SQVTM and CDR2 ANQGSEA. The CDR3 loop reads CSVDNDLNTEAFF. In DNA, the CDR3 is TGCAGCGTTGATAATGACTTGAACACTGAAGCTTTCTTT.